The clone carrying this TCR beta chain showed up many times. The sample's time point: patch test 3, about 24 weeks after DPC sensitization. The treatment was: therapeutic diphenylcyclopropenone sensitization with weekly scalp DPC. The sample originates from a study of human T cells and chemical hapten exposure. On the study more broadly: The study lasted approximately 26 weeks, and patients were dosed weekly with diphenylcyclopropenone on the scalp throughout.

TCRdb reprocessed the RACE reads via MiXCR and lists one record per CDR3 protein. The sample has 120,000 or so distinct CDR3 sequences, about 11% seen once. Germline V CDR1 and CDR2: LGHNA, YSLEER. The CDR3 totals 15 residues. Deletions cut 1 base from V and 7 bases from J, with 13 bases between. This TCR came from a woman in her forties or fifties with alopecia areata. Some clones in this sample may be carry-over from other donors' samples. Sample: whole blood, taken in connection with sensitization to the hapten diphenylcyclopropenone (DPC). The chain couples TRBV4-3 to TRBJ1-4; TRBD1 might be the D (5 bases). The CDR3, as DNA: TGCGCCAGCAGCCAAGTGGGGTCGGGGGGTGAAAAACTGTTTTTT. This sequence encodes CASSQVGSGGEKLFF.